This T cell receptor (beta chain) was recorded in a study of cytomegalovirus exposure and HLA in healthy donors. General observations from the study: Using the classifier, cytomegalovirus status was reportedly diagnosed with high specificity and sensitivity. In vitro testing confirmed three CMV-associated chains as specific for CMV antigens. Follow-up analysis later connected one missense variant in DCLRE1C with trimming of TCR beta V- and J-genes.

The PCR used 60 Vbeta and 13 Jbeta primers. Measured with immunoSEQ multiplex PCR; TCRdb has only the in-frame clones, and not every one. The sample contains 95,000 to 110,000 clones, around 85% of which appear only once. The donors comprised healthy bone marrow donors. With respect to this clone: Antigen specificity is unknown.

This CDR3 has 14 amino acids. CDR1 and CDR2 from the germline V gene are SEHNR and FQNEAQ (reference sequence). The V end lost 4 bases, the J end lost 4 bases, and 10 bases lay between the germline ends. The V and J genes are TRBV7-9 and TRBJ2-2; no clear D gene. The clonotype originates from a man aged 25 to 45 in good health and CMV-seronegative. Material: PBMCs. The CDR3 DNA reads as TGTGCCAGCAGCTCCAGGCCGTTCACCGGGGAGCTGTTTTTT. As protein: CASSSRPFTGELFF.